This T cell receptor beta chain emerged from a study of OX40 agonist ivuxolimab in advanced cancers. The protocol was immunoSEQ multiplex PCR, while the TCRdb copy is restricted to in-frame clones and leaves out a portion. The profile shows about 75,000 clones, 75% to 90% of them singletons. From germline, CDR1 is SGHDN and CDR2 FVKESK. Trimming took off 0 bases at V and 2 bases at J, with 11 bases between the two ends. The CDR3 totals 15 residues. Note on this clone: As yet, its antigen is unknown.

General observations from the study: At doses 0.1 to 3.0 mg/kg, CD4+ and CD8+ clones expanded.

The rearrangement uses TRBV14 and TRBJ2-7, with D hard to call. The sequencing here drew on CD4+ or CD8+ T cells sorted from blood, taken in a trial of the OX40 agonist ivuxolimab. This receptor was obtained from an adult with an advanced solid tumor such as melanoma, head and neck, liver or kidney cancer. The CDR3 loop is CASSQDPESPYEQYF. The DNA for the CDR3 is TGTGCCAGCAGCCAAGACCCGGAAAGCCCCTACGAGCAGTACTTC.